The rows below give T cell receptor beta chains drawn from one sample of a study of blood T cell repertoires in COVID-19. Measured with immunoSEQ multiplex PCR; TCRdb has only the in-frame clones, and not every one. The sample lists 200,000 or so clones; about 87% were seen once. Sequencing was performed on peripheral blood. Receptors originate from a man aged 70-80 years with acute or convalescent COVID-19. The CDR3 runs from the conserved cysteine through the conserved F or W. Fields, in order: V gene, J gene, clone size, D gene, CDR3 protein, CDR3 DNA. A D gene is named only where the DNA matches it firmly. Size values are once, few and many counts, or a class for expanded clones, and some rows have none.

V: TRBV7-9; J: TRBJ2-2; size: NA; D: NA; CDR3: CASSSRLSGELFF; DNA: TGTGCCAGCAGCTCCCGACTATCCGGGGAGCTGTTTTTT
V: TRBV5-1; J: TRBJ1-3; size: NA; D: NA; CDR3: CASSPVVGNTIYF; DNA: TGCGCCAGCAGCCCCGTAGTTGGAAACACCATATATTTT
V: TRBV7-9; J: TRBJ2-3; size: NA; D: NA; CDR3: CASSKDRIDTQYF; DNA: TGTGCCAGCAGCAAAGACAGGATAGATACGCAGTATTTT
V: TRBV3-1/TRBV3-2; J: TRBJ1-2; size: NA; D: NA; CDR3: CASSQEGGPGYGYTF; DNA: TGTGCCAGCAGCCAAGAGGGAGGGCCCGGCTATGGCTACACCTTC
V: TRBV2; J: TRBJ1-5; size: NA; D: NA; CDR3: CASNRGPSNQPQHF; DNA: TGTGCCAGCAATCGAGGTCCTAGCAATCAGCCCCAGCATTTT
V: TRBV29-1; J: TRBJ1-2; size: NA; D: TRBD1; CDR3: CSALDTGGGRGYTF; DNA: TGCAGCGCCTTGGACACAGGGGGCGGGCGAGGCTACACCTTC
V: TRBV7-6; J: TRBJ2-2; size: NA; D: NA; CDR3: CASSPGTFNTGELFF; DNA: TGTGCCAGCAGCCCCGGGACTTTTAACACCGGGGAGCTGTTTTTT
V: TRBV3-1/TRBV3-2; J: TRBJ1-1; size: once; D: NA; CDR3: CASSQAGGNTEAFF; DNA: TGTGCCAGCAGCCAAGCGGGGGGCAACACTGAAGCTTTCTTT
V: TRBV11-1; J: TRBJ2-1; size: NA; D: TRBD2; CDR3: CASSLTSADNEQFF; DNA: TGTGCCAGCAGCCTTACTAGCGCCGACAATGAGCAGTTCTTC
V: TRBV4-2; J: TRBJ2-7; size: few; D: NA; CDR3: CASSPGGRDTYEQYF; DNA: TGTGCCAGCAGCCCGGGGGGCAGGGACACCTACGAGCAGTACTTC
V: TRBV6-1; J: TRBJ2-7; size: NA; D: NA; CDR3: CASSEHGRTYEQYF; DNA: TGTGCCAGCAGTGAACATGGGAGAACCTACGAGCAGTACTTC
V: TRBV6-5; J: TRBJ2-7; size: NA; D: TRBD1; CDR3: CASSYGQGNYEQYF; DNA: TGTGCCAGCAGTTACGGACAGGGGAATTACGAGCAGTACTTC
V: TRBV28; J: TRBJ2-5; size: NA; D: TRBD1; CDR3: CASSLPGQGVRETQYF; DNA: TGTGCCAGCAGCCTCCCCGGACAGGGGGTACGGGAGACCCAGTACTTC
V: TRBV28; J: TRBJ1-6; size: NA; D: TRBD1; CDR3: CASSQGQGNNSPLHF; DNA: TGTGCCAGCAGTCAAGGACAGGGGAATAATTCACCCCTCCACTTT
V: TRBV7-9; J: TRBJ2-2; size: NA; D: NA; CDR3: CASSQGHTNTGELFF; DNA: TGTGCCAGCAGCCAGGGACATACGAACACCGGGGAGCTGTTTTTT
V: TRBV7-6; J: TRBJ1-3; size: NA; D: TRBD1; CDR3: CASSLADRALGNTIYF; DNA: TGTGCCAGCAGCTTAGCGGACAGGGCGCTTGGAAACACCATATATTTT
V: TRBV7-2; J: TRBJ2-1; size: NA; D: TRBD1; CDR3: CASSVTGTAYNEQFF; DNA: TGTGCCAGCAGCGTGACCGGGACAGCCTACAATGAGCAGTTCTTC
V: TRBV3-1/TRBV3-2; J: TRBJ1-3; size: NA; D: TRBD1; CDR3: CASSLQGTGGNTIYF; DNA: TGTGCCAGCAGTCTTCAGGGGACAGGCGGAAACACCATATATTTT
V: TRBV19; J: TRBJ2-1; size: NA; D: TRBD2; CDR3: CASSILTSGRAKGEQFF; DNA: TGTGCCAGTAGTATCCTAACTAGCGGGAGGGCCAAGGGTGAGCAGTTCTTC
V: TRBV27; J: TRBJ2-5; size: NA; D: NA; CDR3: CASSLSAGLETQYF; DNA: TGTGCCAGCAGTTTATCGGCAGGGTTAGAGACCCAGTACTTC
V: TRBV4-2; J: TRBJ1-2; size: NA; D: NA; CDR3: CASSQGADYGYTF; DNA: TGTGCCAGCAGCCAGGGGGCCGACTATGGCTACACCTTC
V: TRBV19; J: TRBJ2-7; size: NA; D: TRBD1; CDR3: CASRRERTGPGEQYF; DNA: TGTGCCAGTAGAAGAGAAAGGACAGGTCCGGGCGAGCAGTACTTC
V: TRBV7-9; J: TRBJ1-1; size: NA; D: NA; CDR3: CASSLGQGTEAFF; DNA: TGTGCCAGCAGCTTGGGTCAGGGGACTGAAGCTTTCTTT
V: TRBV2; J: TRBJ1-6; size: NA; D: NA; CDR3: CASSSQGWGSPLHF; DNA: TGTGCCAGCAGTTCCCAGGGGTGGGGATCACCCCTCCACTTT
V: TRBV2; J: TRBJ2-2; size: once; D: TRBD1; CDR3: CASRLTGNAGELFF; DNA: TGTGCCAGCAGGCTGACAGGGAACGCCGGGGAGCTGTTTTTT
V: TRBV30; J: TRBJ1-1; size: NA; D: TRBD1; CDR3: CAWSRTGGTEAFF; DNA: TGTGCCTGGAGTCGGACAGGGGGCACTGAAGCTTTCTTT
V: TRBV5-1; J: TRBJ2-7; size: NA; D: NA; CDR3: CASSRQASYEQYF; DNA: TGCGCCAGCAGCCGACAAGCCTCCTACGAGCAGTACTTC
V: TRBV15; J: TRBJ2-3; size: NA; D: TRBD1; CDR3: CATSSRTGGTDTQYF; DNA: TGTGCCACCAGCTCAAGGACAGGAGGCACAGATACGCAGTATTTT
V: TRBV5-4; J: TRBJ2-3; size: NA; D: TRBD2; CDR3: CASSRSATSGYTDTQYF; DNA: TGTGCCAGCAGCCGCTCAGCGACTAGCGGTTACACAGATACGCAGTATTTT
V: TRBV20-1; J: TRBJ2-3; size: NA; D: TRBD2; CDR3: CSAGLVSTQYF; DNA: TGCAGTGCGGGACTAGTGAGCACGCAGTATTTT
V: TRBV6-1; J: TRBJ1-6; size: NA; D: TRBD1; CDR3: CASSERYPRQGYNSPLHF; DNA: TGTGCCAGCAGTGAACGTTACCCAAGACAGGGATATAATTCACCCCTCCACTTT
V: TRBV19; J: TRBJ2-7; size: NA; D: TRBD1; CDR3: CASNTGQSYEQYF; DNA: TGTGCCAGTAACACGGGACAGTCCTACGAGCAGTACTTC
V: TRBV2; J: TRBJ2-7; size: NA; D: TRBD1; CDR3: CATARDRDYEQYF; DNA: TGTGCCACCGCCCGGGACAGGGACTACGAGCAGTACTTC
V: TRBV7-3; J: TRBJ2-1; size: once; D: TRBD2; CDR3: CASSLGGRDYNEQFF; DNA: TGTGCCAGCAGCTTAGGTGGGAGGGATTACAATGAGCAGTTCTTC
V: TRBV29-1; J: TRBJ2-1; size: NA; D: TRBD2; CDR3: CSVAWGRALGNEQFF; DNA: TGCAGCGTTGCTTGGGGGAGGGCTCTAGGAAATGAGCAGTTCTTC
V: TRBV9; J: TRBJ2-2; size: NA; D: TRBD1; CDR3: CASSVGGTGSTGELFF; DNA: TGTGCCAGCAGCGTAGGTGGGACAGGGTCCACCGGGGAGCTGTTTTTT
V: TRBV5-4; J: TRBJ2-3; size: NA; D: NA; CDR3: CASSLPGQGTDTQYF; DNA: TGTGCCAGCAGCTTGCCCGGACAAGGCACAGATACGCAGTATTTT
V: TRBV19; J: TRBJ2-1; size: few; D: NA; CDR3: CAAGTGYNEQFF; DNA: TGTGCCGCTGGGACTGGCTACAATGAGCAGTTCTTC
V: TRBV28; J: TRBJ2-3; size: many; D: NA; CDR3: CASSFPGDTDTQYF; DNA: TGTGCCAGCAGTTTTCCAGGTGACACAGATACGCAGTATTTT
V: TRBV7-9; J: TRBJ2-3; size: NA; D: NA; CDR3: CASSKLPNF; DNA: TGTGCCAGCAGCAAACTCCCCAATTTT
V: TRBV18; J: TRBJ2-7; size: NA; D: NA; CDR3: CASSPPTGSSYEQYF; DNA: TGTGCCAGCTCACCCCCGACAGGAAGCTCCTACGAGCAGTACTTC
V: TRBV2; J: TRBJ1-3; size: NA; D: NA; CDR3: CASSEGGNSGNTIYF; DNA: TGTGCCAGCAGTGAAGGAGGGAACTCTGGAAACACCATATATTTT
V: TRBV27; J: TRBJ2-7; size: NA; D: TRBD2; CDR3: CASSLSPGTTYYEQYF; DNA: TGTGCCAGCAGTTTATCCCCAGGGACTACTTACTACGAGCAGTACTTC
V: TRBV19; J: TRBJ2-6; size: NA; D: NA; CDR3: CASSEGSGANVLTF; DNA: TGTGCCAGTAGTGAGGGCTCTGGGGCCAACGTCCTGACTTTC
V: TRBV14; J: TRBJ2-1; size: NA; D: TRBD2; CDR3: CASSLGLAGSTYNEQFF; DNA: TGTGCCAGCAGCCTTGGACTAGCGGGATCCACCTACAATGAGCAGTTCTTC
V: TRBV4-1; J: TRBJ2-7; size: NA; D: TRBD2; CDR3: CASSVWTSGSSSGGEQYF; DNA: TGCGCCAGCAGCGTTTGGACTAGCGGGAGCTCATCCGGGGGCGAGCAGTACTTC